The entry below gives a single T cell receptor (beta chain) sequence along with its context. The CDR3 is 12 amino acids. Looked up from germline, CDR1 is MNHEY and CDR2 is SVGAGI. This specimen belongs to a study of T cells expressing NK-cell markers. With UMIs, 5'RACE template switching was used to make TCR beta cDNA. After re-calling the 5' RACE reads, TCRdb lists one entry per CDR3 protein, DNA absent. With 200,000 to 300,000 distinct CDR3 sequences in the sample, the ten largest clones hold roughly 4.2%. V gene TRBV6-5 combines with J gene TRBJ2-1. The sequence was obtained from a woman aged 18-70 years in good health. The sample comprised blood T cells: a sorted CD56 or NKG2C T cell subset, CD4+ or CD8+ T cells, or bulk PBMC T cells (not recorded which). The CDR3 protein is CASSPTNHEQFF.